This T cell receptor beta chain was recorded in a study of T cells expressing NK-cell markers. About the research overall: Sorted CD3+CD56+NKG2C+, CD3+CD56+NKG2C- and CD3+CD56-NKG2C+ T cells supplied TCR beta repertoires.

UMIs were included in TCR beta cDNA generated by 5'RACE template switching. With the 5' RACE reads reprocessed, TCRdb shows one record per CDR3 protein and no DNA. Its table lists about 540,000 distinct CDR3 sequences. CDR3 length: 15 amino acids. Germline-derived CDR1 and CDR2 are SGHTA and FQGNSA. Turning to this clonotype: Its antigen is unknown.

Study-wide findings and caveats: Among CD8+ T cells from six donors, dominant NKG2C+ clonotypes accounted for about 1.0-8%.

This chain connects TRBV7-2 to TRBJ2-3; no DNA is available, so the TRBD2 call from TCRdb remains unchecked. The receptor was isolated from a man in his late teens or twenties in good health. Specimen: blood T cells: a sorted CD56 or NKG2C T cell subset, CD4+ or CD8+ T cells, or bulk PBMC T cells (not recorded which). This CDR3 is CASSLVPGGADTQYF.